These 18 T cell receptor beta chains were all obtained from the same sample, sequenced in a study of blood T cell repertoires in COVID-19. Sequencing was performed with immunoSEQ multiplex PCR; in TCRdb, only in-frame clones are kept and a portion is missing. The sample records 300,000 or so clones, more than 75% being singletons. The sequencing input was peripheral blood. The source is a woman aged 50 to 65 with acute or convalescent COVID-19.

The rearrangement joins TRBV20-1 to TRBJ1-5, with D uncertain. Per germline, CDR1 DFQATT and CDR2 SNEGSKA (reference sequence). The CDR3 has 16 residues. Deletions cut 3 bases from V and 5 bases from J, with 20 bases between. CDR3 protein: CSASTPSSQEDQPQHF. The CDR3 bases are TGCAGTGCTAGTACCCCCAGCAGCCAAGAGGATCAGCCCCAGCATTTT.

This clone showed up just once. The chain has TRBV19 and TRBJ1-2, with D possibly matching TRBD1 (5 bases). Germline assignment: CDR1 LNHDA and CDR2 SQIVND (reference sequence). The CDR3 loop spans 15 amino acids. V dropped 7 bases and J dropped 2 bases, with 17 bases sitting between them. CDR3 region: CASNVGHTANYGYTF. CDR3 bases: TGTGCCAGTAACGTCGGACACACGGCCAACTATGGCTACACCTTC.

There are a few counts of this clone. In DNA form, the CDR3 reads TGTGCCATCAGTGAGTCGGCTAGCGGGAGGACAGATACGCAGTATTTT. This sequence encodes CAISESASGRTDTQYF. The gene calls are TRBV10-3 and TRBJ2-3; TRBD2 matches at 11 bases. Per germline, CDR1 ENHRY and CDR2 SYGVKD. This CDR3 is built from 16 residues. V shed 0 bases, J shed 3 bases, and the junction held 2 bases outside the gene matches.

The chain links TRBV19 to TRBJ1-1; 7 bases are a match to TRBD1. The V gene end was trimmed by 7 bases and the J gene end by 1 base; junction bases not matched to a gene: 3. Germline V gene data show CDR1 as LNHDA and CDR2 as SQIVND (reference sequence). The CDR3 extends over 13 amino acids. CDR3 bases: TGTGCCAGTACAGGGACAGCGAACACTGAAGCTTTCTTT. This encodes CASTGTANTEAFF.

This rearrangement joins TRBV11-3 to TRBJ2-1; the D gene is possibly TRBD2 (6 bases). Germline assignment: CDR1 SGHNT and CDR2 YENEEA. Trimming stripped 3 bases from V and 5 bases from J, with 11 bases between. The CDR3 is made up of 14 amino acids. DNA for the CDR3: TGTGCCAGCAGCTTCGGGGGAACCAACAATGAGCAGTTCTTC. Translated: CASSFGGTNNEQFF.

The chain combines TRBV6-6 with TRBJ2-7; D unclear. CDR3 length: 14 amino acids. Looked up from germline, CDR1 is MNHNY and CDR2 is SVGAGI (reference sequence). V dropped 2 bases and J dropped 3 bases, with 11 bases sitting between them. The DNA for the CDR3 is TGTGCCAGCAGTTACGGCCAGGTAGACTACGAGCAGTACTTC. It yields the protein CASSYGQVDYEQYF.

The chain couples TRBV28 to TRBJ1-6, with 7 bases that match TRBD1. The CDR3 runs 17 residues. The germline gives CDR1 MDHEN, CDR2 SYDVKM. V trimming: 2 bases; J trimming: 0 bases; junction bases outside the gene matches: 4. The DNA for the CDR3 is TGTGCCAGCAGTTTAACAGGGGTTTACTCCTATAATTCACCCCTCCACTTT. The encoded protein is CASSLTGVYSYNSPLHF.

The chain has TRBV28 and TRBJ1-1; 9 bases fit TRBD1. The germline V gene has CDR1 MDHEN and CDR2 SYDVKM. The CDR3 consists of 14 residues. The V and J ends lost 5 bases and 3 bases, in that order; junction bases with no gene match: 4. CDR3 sequence: CASSGQGWDTEAFF. CDR3 coding DNA: TGTGCCAGCAGTGGACAGGGGTGGGACACTGAAGCTTTCTTT.

The V gene is TRBV3-1 (or the pseudogene TRBV3-2), the J gene TRBJ1-4; weak D call: TRBD1 (5 bases). Trimming left V 4 bases short and J 8 bases short, with 17 bases between. Per germline, CDR1 LGHDT and CDR2 YNNKEL (reference sequence). The CDR3 extends over 15 amino acids. CDR3: CASSLRGQGGEKLFF. In DNA form, the CDR3 reads TGTGCCAGCAGCCTGAGAGGGCAGGGAGGAGAAAAACTGTTTTTT.

This sequence joins TRBV6-6 and TRBJ2-3; 15 bases are shared with TRBD2. The germline gives CDR1 MNHNY, CDR2 SVGAGI (reference sequence). The CDR3 has 15 amino acids. The J segment lost 6 bases and the V segment lost 6 bases, leaving 4 bases of the junction unmatched. The chain's CDR3 is CASRWTSGRADTQYF. Written as DNA, the CDR3 is TGTGCCAGCAGGTGGACTAGCGGGAGGGCGGATACGCAGTATTTT.

This chain links TRBV19 with TRBJ2-3; maybe TRBD1 (5 bases). V gave up 0 bases and J gave up 2 bases, with 9 bases separating them. CDR3 size: 15 residues. The germline CDR1 and CDR2 sequences are LNHDA and SQIVND (reference sequence). CDR3 sequence reads: CASSIESTATDTQYF. The CDR3 bases are TGTGCCAGTAGTATAGAGTCGACAGCCACAGATACGCAGTATTTT.

V usage is TRBV5-1 and J usage is TRBJ2-3; tentative D call: TRBD1 (5 bases). Trimming shortened V by 0 bases and J by 6 bases, and 14 bases separated the two germline ends. CDR1 is SGHRS, CDR2 YFSETQ, per germline. The CDR3 totals 15 residues. CDR3: CASSLEAGSVDTQYF. The CDR3 region has the DNA TGCGCCAGCAGCTTGGAGGCAGGGTCCGTGGATACGCAGTATTTT.

The rearrangement uses TRBV2 and TRBJ2-3; no definite D call. Trimming left V 4 bases short and J 1 base short, with 9 bases between. The CDR3 has 14 amino acids. Germline-derived CDR1 and CDR2 are SNHLY and FYNNEI. This CDR3 is CASSVLEGTDTQYF. The CDR3 bases are TGTGCCAGCAGTGTTCTAGAGGGCACAGATACGCAGTATTTT.

The chain links TRBV2 to TRBJ2-3, with a possible D match to TRBD2 (6 bases). V lost 7 bases and J lost 2, with 13 bases in between. This CDR3 is 14 amino acids long. CDR1 and CDR2 (germline): SNHLY, FYNNEI. CDR3 in amino acids: CASKTAGTTDTQYF. For the CDR3, the DNA is TGTGCCAGCAAAACAGCGGGCACCACAGATACGCAGTATTTT.

The CDR3 is CASSSEGSYNSPLHF. The CDR3 coding sequence is TGTGCCAGCAGTAGTGAGGGCTCCTATAATTCACCCCTCCACTTT. This chain joins TRBV7-2 and TRBJ1-6; D gene unclear. CDR1 is SGHTA and CDR2 is FQGNSA in the germline V gene. V lost 6 bases and J lost 0, with 9 bases in between. The CDR3 has 15 residues.

The chain joins TRBV7-3 to TRBJ2-5; 9 nucleotides align to TRBD1. The CDR3 totals 15 residues. Germline CDR1 reads SGHTA; CDR2 reads FQGTGA. Unmatched junction bases numbered 4, after V lost 0 bases and J lost 5 bases. The CDR3: CASSLTGQGTETQYF. DNA of the CDR3: TGTGCCAGCAGCTTAACGGGACAGGGTACTGAGACCCAGTACTTC.

The J gene is TRBJ1-4, the V gene TRBV19; 8 positions agree with TRBD1. V lost 6 bases, J lost 5 bases, and 8 bases stayed unmatched. CDR1 and CDR2 (germline): LNHDA, SQIVND (reference sequence). The CDR3 has 15 residues. CDR3 loop: CASRYLGQGNEKLFF. The CDR3 DNA reads as TGTGCCAGTAGATATTTAGGACAGGGCAATGAAAAACTGTTTTTT.

This clone appeared a few times. The V and J genes are TRBV5-1 and TRBJ2-3; 7 nucleotides align to TRBD2. Trimming removed 2 bases from V and 2 bases from J; junction bases left unmatched: 5. CDR1 and CDR2 (germline): SGHRS, YFSETQ. CDR3 size: 15 residues. The CDR3 sequence: CASSLEAGNTDTQYF. The CDR3 DNA reads TGCGCCAGCAGCTTAGAAGCGGGGAACACAGATACGCAGTATTTT. The full variable domain, completed using reference TRBV5-1 and TRBJ2-3, is KAGVTQTPRYLIKTRGQQVTLSCSPISGHRSVSWYQQTPGQGLQFLFEYFSETQRNKGNFPGRFSGRQFSNSRSEMNVSTLELGDSALYLCASSLEAGNTDTQYFGPGTRLTVL.